This T cell receptor (beta chain) was documented in a study of cytomegalovirus exposure and HLA in healthy donors. PCR involved 60 Vbeta and 13 Jbeta primers. The repertoire was sequenced with immunoSEQ multiplex PCR; TCRdb's copy has only in-frame clones and lacks some. Of 150,000 to 200,000 clones in the sample, 60% to 80% were seen once. V was shortened by 5 bases and J by 5 bases, with 9 bases between the two germline ends. Germline V gives CDR1 SQVTM, CDR2 ANQGSEA. CDR3 length equals 12 residues. Study-level points and caveats: Some V segments, including TRBV6-2 and TRBV6-3, were excluded as indistinguishable. A link between a missense DCLRE1C variant and TCR beta V- and J-gene trimming emerged from a later analysis.

As to this clone: What it binds is not known.

The chain carries TRBV29-1 and TRBJ2-2; a possible D gene is TRBD2 (5 bases). Sequenced: PBMCs. The sequence came from a woman in her forties or fifties in good health and CMV-seropositive. The CDR3 DNA is TGCAGCGTTCTAGAGGGAACCGGGGAGCTGTTTTTT. This translates into CSVLEGTGELFF.